The 26 T cell receptor beta chains in this list originate from one sample, sequenced in a study of blood T cell repertoires in COVID-19. Using immunoSEQ multiplex PCR, the repertoire was profiled, and TCRdb retains in-frame clones only, with some absent. The table shows about 120,000 clones, with roughly 79% occurring only once. The sequenced sample consisted of peripheral blood. The source of these receptors is a human donor in a cohort sampled during active COVID-19.

This chain joins TRBV7-2 and TRBJ1-5; 9 nucleotides align to TRBD1. Germline-derived CDR1 and CDR2 are SGHTA and FQGNSA. This CDR3 comprises 18 residues. The V gene end was trimmed by 0 bases and the J gene end by 4 bases; junction bases not matched to a gene: 10. The CDR3 spells CASSLAGQGLLGNQPQHF. CDR3 nucleotide sequence: TGTGCCAGCAGCTTAGCGGGACAGGGTCTTTTAGGGAATCAGCCCCAGCATTTT.

This clone has a handful of counts. J is TRBJ2-5 and V is TRBV19, with D unresolved. Trimming took off 1 base at V and 9 bases at J, with 12 bases between the two ends. Germline V gene lookup returns CDR1 LNHDA and CDR2 SQIVND (reference sequence). CDR3 length equals 13 residues. CDR3 protein: CASSIVPAEAQYF. For the CDR3, the DNA is TGTGCCAGTAGTATAGTGCCCGCCGAGGCCCAGTACTTC.

The chain joins TRBV7-9 to TRBJ1-5; TRBD1 might be the D (5 bases). V lost 5 bases to trimming and J lost 3 bases, with 11 bases between them. The CDR3 has 14 residues. From germline, CDR1 is SEHNR and CDR2 FQNEAQ (reference sequence). The CDR3 reads CASSLDSHNQPQHF. DNA for the CDR3: TGTGCCAGCAGCCTCGACAGCCACAATCAGCCCCAGCATTTT. Variable domain in full (rest from reference TRBV7-9 and TRBJ1-5): DTGVSQNPRHKITKRGQNVTFRCDPISEHNRLYWYRQTLGQGPEFLTYFQNEAQLEKSRLLSDRFSAERPKGSFSTLEIQRTEQGDSAMYLCASSLDSHNQPQHFGDGTRLSIL.

DNA of the CDR3: TGTGCCAGCAGCTCCGAAATCTTATATGCGGGGGGTCGCGAGACCCAGTACTTC. Its translation: CASSSEILYAGGRETQYF. The rearrangement uses TRBV7-2 and TRBJ2-5; 8 positions agree with TRBD2. Germline CDR1 SGHTA, CDR2 FQGNSA. The CDR3 is 18 amino acids. V was clipped by 4 bases and J by 5 bases; unmatched bases: 18.

This chain joins TRBV11-3 and TRBJ2-7; D perhaps matches TRBD1 (5 bases). Trimming cost V 1 base and J 5 bases, with 12 bases left between them. CDR3 length equals 14 residues. CDR1 SGHNT and CDR2 YENEEA come from the germline V gene. DNA of the CDR3: TGTGCCAGCAGCTTAGGCGCAGGGCTCGACGAGCAGTACTTC. Its translation is CASSLGAGLDEQYF.

This clone appeared a few times. V and J are TRBV30 and TRBJ2-2; 9 nucleotides line up with TRBD1. Germline-derived CDR1 and CDR2 are GTSNPN and SVGIG (reference sequence). Trimming removed 5 bases from V and 4 bases from J; junction bases left unmatched: 8. The CDR3 spans 15 residues. The CDR3 DNA follows: TGTGCCTGGGACGTCGGGACAGGGCGCACCGGGGAGCTGTTTTTT. Encoded protein: CAWDVGTGRTGELFF.

This rearrangement joins TRBV19 to TRBJ1-5; 7 bases are a match to TRBD1. Trimming at V came to 6 bases and at J to 4 bases, leaving 0 bases not matched to a gene. The CDR3 length is 12 residues. Germline-derived CDR1 and CDR2 are LNHDA and SQIVND (reference sequence). The CDR3 protein is CASSRGNQPQHF. The CDR3 region has the DNA TGTGCCAGTAGCAGGGGGAATCAGCCCCAGCATTTT. The full variable domain, rest sourced from reference TRBV19 and TRBJ1-5, is DGGITQSPKYLFRKEGQNVTLSCEQNLNHDAMYWYRQDPGQGLRLIYYSQIVNDFQKGDIAEGYSVSREKKESFPLTVTSAQKNPTAFYLCASSRGNQPQHFGDGTRLSIL.

This clone has only a few counts. The rearrangement uses TRBV30 and TRBJ2-7; D possibly corresponds to TRBD1 (5 bases). Deletions cut 1 base from V and 5 bases from J, with 15 bases between. The germline CDR1 and CDR2 sequences are GTSNPN and SVGIG (reference sequence). The CDR3 is made up of 14 amino acids. The CDR3 region is CAWSGYSGLDEQYF. The CDR3 region has the DNA TGTGCCTGGAGTGGTTATTCAGGGTTGGACGAGCAGTACTTC.

This clone has only a few counts. The chain links TRBV9 to TRBJ1-5, with D unresolved. With 2 bases removed from V and 2 bases from J, the gap between germline ends came to 5 bases. The CDR3 spans 13 residues. The germline V gene has CDR1 SGDLS and CDR2 YYNGEE. CDR3 bases: TGTGCCAGCAGCGTTCATGGCAATCAGCCCCAGCATTTT. This translates into CASSVHGNQPQHF.

The table lists this clone with a few counts. This chain links TRBV27 with TRBJ2-3; maybe TRBD1 (6 bases). CDR1 and CDR2 (germline): MNHEY, SMNVEV (reference sequence). Trimming took 4 bases from V and 3 from J, leaving 20 bases between them. CDR3 length: 17 amino acids. Here the CDR3 DNA reads TGTGCCAGCAGTTCCACATCAGGGGAATATAGGACAGATACGCAGTATTTT. Amino acid sequence: CASSSTSGEYRTDTQYF.

CDR3 loop: CASSVASGTTDTQYF. In DNA, the CDR3 is TGTGCCAGCAGCGTGGCTAGCGGGACCACAGATACGCAGTATTTT. The chain has TRBV9 and TRBJ2-3, with TRBD2 matching over 9 bases. The CDR3 has 15 amino acids. Germline CDR1 is SGDLS and CDR2 is YYNGEE. Trimming took 2 bases from V and 2 from J; bases not matched to a gene: 3.

This clone has only a few counts. The chain combines TRBV27 with TRBJ2-7; 7 bases line up with TRBD1. V shed 7 bases and J 2 bases; nucleotides not matched to a gene: 8. Germline CDR1 reads MNHEY; CDR2 reads SMNVEV (reference sequence). The CDR3 runs 14 residues. CDR3 in DNA: TGTGCCAGCAAATCAGGACAGGAAGCCTACGAGCAGTACTTC. Translated, it gives CASKSGQEAYEQYF.

As for this clone: Other DNA sequences within the sample encode an identical CDR3. V is TRBV19 and J is TRBJ2-7; D gene uncertain. Germline assignment: CDR1 LNHDA and CDR2 SQIVND (reference sequence). The length of the CDR3 is 11 residues. Trimming took off 4 bases at V and 3 bases at J, with 4 bases between the two ends. Here the CDR3 reads CASSSGYEQYF. The DNA of the CDR3 is TGTGCCAGTAGTAGCGGCTACGAGCAGTACTTC.

The chain has TRBV18 and TRBJ2-1; 15 nucleotides line up with TRBD2. CDR3 size: 15 residues. Trimming cost V 5 bases and J 6 bases; bases outside gene matches: 2. The germline V gene encodes CDR1 KGHSH and CDR2 LQKENI. CDR3 nucleotide sequence: TGTGCCAGCTCATGGGGACTAGCGGGAGGCAATGAGCAGTTCTTC. This translates into CASSWGLAGGNEQFF.

This clone was detected once. V gene TRBV12-3 or TRBV12-4 combines with J gene TRBJ1-2; D is possibly TRBD1 (6 bases). The V end lost 5 bases, the J end lost 3 bases, and 10 bases lay between the germline ends. The CDR3 length is 13 residues. CDR3 amino acids: CASSQDRYYGYTF. CDR3 coding DNA: TGTGCCAGCAGTCAAGACAGGTACTATGGCTACACCTTC.

The CDR3 sequence is CATSRDRGASTDTQYF. The CDR3 DNA sequence: TGTGCCACCAGCAGAGATCGCGGGGCTAGCACAGATACGCAGTATTTT. J is TRBJ2-3 and V is TRBV15, with D tentatively TRBD2 (6 bases). Germline V lookup: CDR1 LNHNV, CDR2 YYDKDF (reference sequence). This CDR3 is 16 amino acids long. Trimming shortened V by 0 bases and J by 0 bases, and 10 bases separated the two germline ends.

The rearrangement uses TRBV28 and TRBJ1-3; D unclear. Trimming removed 4 bases at V and 0 bases at J, with 13 bases between. Germline CDR1 is MDHEN and CDR2 is SYDVKM. This CDR3 is 16 amino acids long. In DNA, the CDR3 is TGTGCCAGCAGTTCCCTGGGAGGCCTCTCTGGAAACACCATATATTTT. This gives the protein CASSSLGGLSGNTIYF.

V and J are TRBV25-1 and TRBJ1-3, with 8 nucleotides matching TRBD1. The CDR3 sequence is 15 residues long. V lost 4 bases to trimming and J lost 4 bases; unmatched junction nucleotides: 6. Germline lookup yields CDR1 MGHDK and CDR2 SYGVNS. CDR3 sequence reads: CASSGWGQVGNTIYF. Written as DNA, the CDR3 is TGTGCCAGCAGTGGATGGGGACAGGTCGGAAACACCATATATTTT. Full variable domain (remainder filled in from reference TRBV25-1 and TRBJ1-3): EADIYQTPRYLVIGTGKKITLECSQTMGHDKMYWYQQDPGMELHLIHYSYGVNSTEKGDLSSESTVSRIRTEHFPLTLESARPSHTSQYLCASSGWGQVGNTIYFGEGSWLTVV.

V and J are TRBV5-6 and TRBJ1-5; 7 bases line up with TRBD1. Germline CDR1 is SGHDT and CDR2 is YYEEEE. V gave up 3 bases and J gave up 7 bases; unmatched junction bases: 10. The CDR3 covers 15 residues. The CDR3 loop is CASSWAQTGSQPQHF. CDR3 bases: TGTGCCAGCAGCTGGGCCCAGACAGGGAGCCAGCCCCAGCATTTT.

This chain connects TRBV19 to TRBJ2-1, with TRBD2 identical over 14 bases. Trimming at V came to 3 bases and at J to 6 bases, leaving 4 bases not matched to a gene. Looked up from germline, CDR1 is LNHDA and CDR2 is SQIVND (reference sequence). The CDR3 has 16 residues. The CDR3 protein is CASSMGLAGVGNEQFF. The CDR3 DNA follows: TGTGCCAGTAGTATGGGACTAGCGGGAGTGGGCAATGAGCAGTTCTTC.

This chain joins TRBV2 and TRBJ2-6; 7 positions agree with TRBD1. Germline loops: CDR1 SNHLY, CDR2 FYNNEI. The CDR3 sequence is 16 residues long. J was trimmed by 0 bases and V by 7 bases; bases with no gene match: 6. The CDR3 coding sequence is TGTGCCAGCAAGAGGACAGGCAGCTCTGGGGCCAACGTCCTGACTTTC. It translates to CASKRTGSSGANVLTF.

As concerns this clone: This CDR3 is also generated by other DNA sequences in the sample. The CDR3 nucleotides read TGTGCCAGCAGTTATAACCGGGGGGGGTGGTCCGGGGAGCTGTTTTTT. Its protein is CASSYNRGGWSGELFF. The rearrangement joins TRBV6-5 to TRBJ2-2; 8 nucleotides match TRBD2. The CDR3 length is 16 residues. CDR1 and CDR2 (germline): MNHEY, SVGAGI. The junction had 9 bases not matched to a gene; V was cut back by 3 bases and J by 6 bases.

This clone was observed once. This sequence joins TRBV6-2 or TRBV6-3 and TRBJ2-3; 9 nucleotides agree with TRBD1. The germline V gene encodes CDR1 MNHEY and CDR2 SVGEGT. The CDR3 extends over 15 amino acids. The junction had 9 bases not matched to a gene; V was cut back by 4 bases and J by 7 bases. This CDR3 reads CASSSLGQGSHTQYF. For the CDR3, the DNA is TGTGCCAGCAGTTCCCTTGGACAGGGGAGCCATACGCAGTATTTT.

CDR3 loop: CASSQERGPWRAFF. The CDR3 region has the DNA TGTGCCAGCAGCCAAGAAAGGGGGCCGTGGAGAGCTTTCTTT. This chain joins TRBV3-1 (or the pseudogene TRBV3-2) and TRBJ1-1, with 7 bases aligning to TRBD1. Germline assignment: CDR1 LGHDT and CDR2 YNNKEL (reference sequence). This CDR3 comprises 14 residues. Trimming removed 0 bases from V and 10 bases from J; junction bases left unmatched: 8.

As regards this clone: A read error may account for a junction end that differs from germline. V usage is TRBV29-1 and J usage is TRBJ1-2; D not resolved. CDR3 length: 8 residues. Germline CDR1 reads SQVTM; CDR2 reads ANQGSEA. The CDR3: CSVEDRSF. DNA for the CDR3: TGCAGCGTTGAAGACAGGTCCTTC.

V usage is TRBV5-1 and J usage is TRBJ1-1; the match to TRBD1 covers 9 bases. Germline V CDR1 and CDR2: SGHRS, YFSETQ. V lost 6 bases, J lost 3 bases, and 3 bases stayed unmatched. This CDR3 comprises 13 residues. CDR3 in DNA: TGCGCCAGCAACCGGGACAGGGACACTGAAGCTTTCTTT. Its protein product is CASNRDRDTEAFF.